The T cell receptor beta chain under discussion was sequenced for a study of blood T cell repertoires in COVID-19. Study details: Collection of acute and convalescent COVID-19 samples took place in the United States, Italy and Spain. Sources were T cells, B-cell-depleted T cells, or PBMCs; the material itself was cDNA or gDNA.

Methods used by the authors: How many nucleated cells were present was estimated from reference gene primer amplification. The protocol was immunoSEQ multiplex PCR, while the TCRdb copy is restricted to in-frame clones and leaves out a portion. V and J calls and clone size are as listed in that table; D and trimming were resolved from the DNA. The table records fewer than 650,000 clones, 85% to 90% of them present only once. It was during active infection that Seattle patients were enrolled and then longitudinally followed. V shed 10 bases and J shed 0 bases, with 7 bases lying between them. There are 13 residues in the CDR3. Per germline, CDR1 MNHEY and CDR2 SVGAGI.

V is TRBV6-5 and J is TRBJ1-6, with D unresolved. The sequenced sample was peripheral blood. This TCR derives from a woman between 45 and 65 years old with COVID-19, enrolled during active disease. The CDR3 bases are TGTGCCACCGGGGTCTCCTATAATTCACCCCTCCACTTT. Protein: CATGVSYNSPLHF.